The next 7 T cell receptor beta chains were all read from a single sample in a study of blood T cell repertoires in COVID-19. Profiling relied on immunoSEQ multiplex PCR, and the TCRdb table lists in-frame clones only, not all of them. The sample contains 75,000 to 80,000 clones, 88% of which appear only once. Input material: peripheral blood. All receptors derive from a human donor in a cohort sampled during active COVID-19.

This clone has a single count. The genes are TRBV11-1 and TRBJ2-7; D is perhaps TRBD1 (5 bases). The CDR3 covers 14 residues. Trimming stripped 1 base from V and 0 bases from J, with 7 bases between. Germline CDR1 is SGHAT and CDR2 is FQDESV (reference sequence). The CDR3 loop is CASSLGQSSYEQYF. The DNA for the CDR3 is TGTGCCAGCAGCTTAGGACAGAGCTCCTACGAGCAGTACTTC. The whole variable domain, remainder taken from reference TRBV11-1 and TRBJ2-7, is EAEVAQSPRYKITEKSQAVAFWCDPISGHATLYWYRQILGQGPELLVQFQDESVVDDSQLPKDRFSAERLKGVDSTLKIQPAELGDSAMYLCASSLGQSSYEQYFGPGTRLTVT.

The CDR3 DNA follows: TGTGCCAGCAGCCCTTTGGGGGAGGGGGGGAATGAGCAGTTCTTC. As protein: CASSPLGEGGNEQFF. This sequence joins TRBV28 and TRBJ2-1, with D possibly TRBD2 on 7 matching bases. V was trimmed by 6 bases and J by 7 bases, leaving 19 bases between them. The germline V gene has CDR1 MDHEN and CDR2 SYDVKM. CDR3 size: 15 residues.

The gene calls are TRBV12-3 or TRBV12-4 and TRBJ2-7; D call uncertain. Trimming left V 6 bases short and J 2 bases short, with 8 bases between. The length of the CDR3 is 12 residues. This CDR3 is CASSPGPYEQYF. For the CDR3, the DNA is TGTGCCAGCAGCCCCGGTCCCTACGAGCAGTACTTC.

In its sample, this clone was seen once. The chain recombines TRBV11-3 with TRBJ2-1, with D perhaps matching TRBD2 (5 bases). Germline V gene sequence: CDR1 SGHNT, CDR2 YENEEA. This CDR3 has 13 residues. V was pared by 2 bases and J by 8 bases, with 10 bases between. The CDR3, as DNA: TGTGCCAGCAGCTTACCGGGGAACGATGAGCAGTTCTTC. It codes for CASSLPGNDEQFF.

The rearrangement uses TRBV6-6 and TRBJ1-5; a weak D match, TRBD1 (5 bases). Per the germline V gene, CDR1 is MNHNY and CDR2 is SVGAGI (reference sequence). Trimming cost V 9 bases and J 2 bases, with 14 bases left between them. The CDR3 has 14 amino acids. CDR3 DNA: TGTGCCAGTGTCAGGGAAGGACGCAATCAGCCCCAGCATTTT. Translated, it gives CASVREGRNQPQHF.

This clone appeared a single time. This chain connects TRBV5-4 to TRBJ2-5; D remains unclear. V dropped 4 bases and J dropped 5 bases, with 15 bases sitting between them. This CDR3 region has 14 residues. Germline V CDR1 and CDR2: SGHNT, YYREEE (reference sequence). The CDR3 DNA follows: TGTGCCAGCAGCCCCCTGGGTGGGCGCGAGACCCAGTACTTC. Translation gives CASSPLGGRETQYF.

This sequence joins TRBV5-1 and TRBJ2-1; tentatively, D is TRBD2 (5 bases). Deletions cut 3 bases from V and 3 bases from J, with 16 bases between. The CDR3 totals 16 residues. Germline CDR1 reads SGHRS; CDR2 reads YFSETQ. In nucleotides, the CDR3 is TGCGCCAGCAGCTGGAGGTCCGATCCCAGCTACAATGAGCAGTTCTTC. It yields the protein CASSWRSDPSYNEQFF.